Listed below are T cell receptor beta chains from one sample, sequenced in a study of T cell changes during pregnancy in multiple sclerosis. Produced via immunoSEQ multiplex PCR; TCRdb's table is partial and in-frame only. This table holds approximately 130,000 clones, roughly 95% found once. This specimen consisted of peripheral blood, obtained after pregnancy. All receptors come from a female donor with multiple sclerosis, enrolled in a pregnancy study. The CDR3 runs from the conserved cysteine through the conserved F or W. Fields, in order: clone size, V gene, J gene, CDR3 protein. For some rows the clone size is stated as once, few or many, or as a class when expanded; others skip it.

NA	TRBV27	TRBJ2-1	CASSLAGGNNEQFF
NA	TRBV28	TRBJ1-2	CASKQGANYGYTF
NA	TRBV29-1	TRBJ1-2	CSVDAGLDGRGYGYTF
NA	TRBV10-1	TRBJ2-3	CASRIGSGASYTQYF
NA	TRBV6-1	TRBJ1-4	CASSETGIVTEKLFF
NA	TRBV5-1	TRBJ2-7	CASSLVSLGQGTYEQYF
NA	TRBV28	TRBJ1-2	CASTTGTGTAGGYTF
NA	TRBV19	TRBJ2-1	CASSIGAGRNEQFF
NA	TRBV9	TRBJ2-1	CASSSRGISYNEQFF
few	TRBV25-1	TRBJ1-1	CASSEFPGRAFF
NA	TRBV11-2	TRBJ1-4	CASSLGQGNEKLFF
NA	TRBV28	TRBJ2-7	CASSSSLGPRAGYEQYF
once	TRBV18	TRBJ2-7	CASSPGRPAYEQYF
once	TRBV28	TRBJ2-7	CASSATSGSNYEQYF
NA	TRBV5-4	TRBJ2-5	CASRKGQGEWETQYF
NA	TRBV6-6	TRBJ1-2	CASSGGQGLGYTF
NA	TRBV7-9	TRBJ1-1	CASSLGANTEAFF
NA	TRBV9	TRBJ2-7	CASSVATGSSYEQYF
once	TRBV27	TRBJ2-2	CASSLYTSKNTGELFF
few	TRBV19	TRBJ2-5	CASSTGLVETQYF
NA	TRBV5-4	TRBJ2-3	CASSLRTDTQYF
NA	TRBV18	TRBJ2-1	CASSPPGGLTSVSEQFF
NA	TRBV28	TRBJ2-7	CASSLSTGVEQYF
NA	TRBV18	TRBJ2-2	CASSLASGKNTGELFF
NA	TRBV9	TRBJ1-1	CASSVEGQLNTEAFF
NA	TRBV19	TRBJ1-4	CASSIVSGGANEKLFF
NA	TRBV2	TRBJ1-5	CASSTGVNQPQHF
NA	TRBV7-2	TRBJ1-5	CASSLETGSNQPQHF
NA	TRBV5-1	TRBJ2-3	CASSLSGVGLADTQYF
NA	TRBV5-1	TRBJ2-7	CASSLGQGGEQYF
NA	TRBV28	TRBJ2-7	CASSQGYEQYF
NA	TRBV19	TRBJ1-3	CATFDRSTSGNTIYF
NA	TRBV19	TRBJ1-3	CASAAGSGNTIYF
NA	TRBV2	TRBJ1-5	CASSEQISNQPQHF
NA	TRBV15	TRBJ1-4	CATSEGTTNEKLFF
NA	TRBV19	TRBJ2-5	CASSGTRQETQYF
NA	TRBV28	TRBJ1-2	CASSYFPGLGYTF
NA	TRBV7-9	TRBJ2-5	CASSPRGGYQETQYF
NA	TRBV28	TRBJ2-7	CASNSLEEQYF
once	TRBV5-4	TRBJ2-2	CASSPAGAGELFF
NA	TRBV10-3	TRBJ1-2	CAISEWGGGSYGYTF
NA	TRBV4-3	TRBJ2-5	CASSQEYRVQETQYF
NA	TRBV5-5	TRBJ2-1	CASRNAGLAGGRYEQFF
once	TRBV19	TRBJ2-6	CASSIEVSGLLGSGANVLTF
once	TRBV6-5	TRBJ2-7	CASSHDRDPLYEQYF